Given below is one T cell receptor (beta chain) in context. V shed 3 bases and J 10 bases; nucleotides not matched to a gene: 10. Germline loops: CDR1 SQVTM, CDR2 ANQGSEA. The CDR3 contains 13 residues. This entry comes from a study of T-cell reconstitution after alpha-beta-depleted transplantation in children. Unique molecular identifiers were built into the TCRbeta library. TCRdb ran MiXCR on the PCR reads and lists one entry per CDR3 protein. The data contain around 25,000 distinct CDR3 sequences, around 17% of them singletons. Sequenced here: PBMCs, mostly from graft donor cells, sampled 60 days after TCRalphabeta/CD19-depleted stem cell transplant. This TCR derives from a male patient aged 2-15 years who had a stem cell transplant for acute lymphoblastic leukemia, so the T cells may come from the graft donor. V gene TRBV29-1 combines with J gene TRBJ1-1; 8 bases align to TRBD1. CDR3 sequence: CSVDLGRGRSAFF. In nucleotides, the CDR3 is TGCAGCGTTGACTTGGGCAGGGGGCGATCAGCTTTCTTT. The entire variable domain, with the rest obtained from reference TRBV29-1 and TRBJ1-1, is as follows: SAVISQKPSRDICQRGTSLTIQCQVDSQVTMMFWYRQQPGQSLTLIATANQGSEATYESGFVIDKFPISRPNLTFSTLTVSNMSPEDSSIYLCSVDLGRGRSAFFGQGTRLTVV.